The 29 T cell receptor beta chains listed next were all sequenced from one sample in a study of shared clonotypes between healthy human individuals. Clones were read by immunoSEQ multiplex PCR, and TCRdb kept only the in-frame ones, dropping some. The table includes around 2.5 million clones, 93% detected once. Sequencing was done on a sample of naive CD4+ T cells from PBMCs. Noted subset: CD45RA+ positively selected. These receptors all stem from a man aged 18 to 30 in good health. Some clones in this sample may be carry-over from other donors' samples.

V is TRBV28 and J is TRBJ2-7; 16 bases map to TRBD2. The CDR3 spans 15 residues. Germline lookup yields CDR1 MDHEN and CDR2 SYDVKM. The trim removed 6 bases at V and 9 bases at J, leaving 8 bases unmatched. The DNA of the CDR3 is TGTGCCAGCAGGGGACTAGCGGGAGGGCCTATACGGCAGTACTTC. It yields the protein CASRGLAGGPIRQYF.

CDR3 DNA: TGTGCCAGCAGCGTAGCTGAGCGGGATTTGGGCTACGAGCAGTACTTC. This translates into CASSVAERDLGYEQYF. The rearrangement uses TRBV9 and TRBJ2-7; TRBD2 matches at 7 bases. In germline, CDR1 is SGDLS, CDR2 YYNGEE. The length of the CDR3 is 16 residues. Trimming removed 0 bases from V and 3 bases from J; junction bases left unmatched: 9.

V gene TRBV9 combines with J gene TRBJ2-7; TRBD2 matches at 7 bases. V was clipped by 4 bases and J by 2 bases; unmatched bases: 6. This CDR3 spans 14 amino acids. Germline V gene data show CDR1 as SGDLS and CDR2 as YYNGEE. The CDR3: CASSPRGRTYEQYF. The CDR3 nucleotides are TGTGCCAGCAGCCCCCGCGGGAGAACCTACGAGCAGTACTTC.

CDR3 loop: CASSHWTGGTGELFF. For the CDR3, the DNA is TGTGCCAGCAGCCACTGGACCGGGGGGACCGGGGAGCTGTTTTTT. The rearrangement links TRBV4-2 to TRBJ2-2, with 7 bases aligning to TRBD2. Germline CDR1 and CDR2: LGHNA and YNFKEQ. CDR3 length equals 15 residues. V was pared by 3 bases and J by 5 bases, with 6 bases of the junction left unmatched.

This clone came up once. The chain recombines TRBV7-6 with TRBJ2-7; D may be TRBD2 (5 bases). V dropped 0 bases and J dropped 9 bases, with 9 bases sitting between them. Germline V gene data show CDR1 as SGHVS and CDR2 as FNYEAQ. The CDR3 sequence is 12 residues long. The CDR3 nucleotides read TGTGCCAGCAGCTTAGCTGAAGGGAGGCAGTACTTC. Amino acids: CASSLAEGRQYF.

The chain employs TRBV19 and TRBJ1-2, with 8 positions matching TRBD1. The germline gives CDR1 LNHDA, CDR2 SQIVND (reference sequence). Trimming took 4 bases from V and 3 from J; bases not matched to a gene: 7. This CDR3 spans 15 amino acids. In DNA, the CDR3 is TGTGCCAGTAGTACACAAATCAGGGGGCACTATGGCTACACCTTC. Translation: CASSTQIRGHYGYTF.

This clone showed up just once. The rearrangement links TRBV2 to TRBJ2-3, with D maybe TRBD2 (5 bases). The CDR3 length is 16 residues. Trimming removed 5 bases at V and 2 bases at J, with 17 bases between. From germline, CDR1 is SNHLY and CDR2 FYNNEI. The CDR3 here is CASSQVPGMNTDTQYF. Written as DNA, the CDR3 is TGTGCCAGCAGTCAAGTCCCGGGAATGAACACAGATACGCAGTATTTT.

The chain couples TRBV10-2 to TRBJ2-7, with 9 bases identical to TRBD1. The CDR3 is 13 residues long. The V gene's germline CDR1 is WSHSY and CDR2 SAAADI. Trimming cost V 7 bases and J 6 bases; bases outside gene matches: 7. The CDR3 nucleotides read TGCGCCAGCACGGACAGGGGCAACAGCGAGCAGTACTTC. Residues: CASTDRGNSEQYF.

Comment on this clone: Additional DNA sequences in this sample encode the identical CDR3. The chain has TRBV28 and TRBJ1-3; D unresolved. Trimming shortened V by 4 bases and J by 0 bases, and 1 base separated the two germline ends. Germline lookup yields CDR1 MDHEN and CDR2 SYDVKM. This CDR3 is 12 amino acids long. This CDR3 reads CASSYSGNTIYF. Written as DNA, the CDR3 is TGTGCCAGCAGTTACTCTGGAAACACCATATATTTT.

V gene TRBV7-9 combines with J gene TRBJ2-6, with D possibly matching TRBD2 (6 bases). Germline-derived CDR1 and CDR2 are SEHNR and FQNEAQ (reference sequence). The CDR3 extends over 14 amino acids. V was cut by 11 bases and J by 0 bases, with 11 bases left in between. DNA of the CDR3: TGTGCCGGGGGACTGAACTCTGGGGCCAACGTCCTGACTTTC. Its protein product is CAGGLNSGANVLTF.

This CDR3 reads CSVASTYGYTF. In DNA, the CDR3 is TGCAGCGTTGCTTCGACTTATGGCTACACCTTC. The chain links TRBV29-1 to TRBJ1-2; D call uncertain. V gave up 4 bases and J gave up 5 bases, with 8 bases separating them. The CDR3 spans 11 residues. Germline CDR1 reads SQVTM; CDR2 reads ANQGSEA.

Only a few counts were recorded for this clone. As DNA, the CDR3 is TGTGCCAGCAGGCGGGCCGCGAACACCGGGGAGCTGTTTTTT. Translating gives CASRRAANTGELFF. The chain is built from TRBV6-5 and TRBJ2-2; D possibly corresponds to TRBD2 (5 bases). The CDR3 covers 14 residues. The germline V gene encodes CDR1 MNHEY and CDR2 SVGAGI. The V end lost 6 bases, the J end lost 0 bases, and 8 bases lay between the germline ends.

The chain links TRBV7-2 to TRBJ2-3, with D hard to call. This CDR3 has 13 amino acids. In germline, CDR1 is SGHTA, CDR2 FQGNSA. V lost 5 bases and J lost 4, with 10 bases in between. In DNA form, the CDR3 reads TGTGCCAGCAGCAGAATAGGTGCAGATACGCAGTATTTT. Protein: CASSRIGADTQYF.

The count of this clone is one. V is TRBV2 and J is TRBJ1-1, with D perhaps TRBD1 (5 bases). This CDR3 is 14 amino acids long. Trimming removed 7 bases from V and 4 bases from J, with 16 bases in between. Germline V CDR1 and CDR2: SNHLY, FYNNEI. In DNA, the CDR3 is TGTGCCAGCACCGGGACTTGGATGGCCACTGAAGCTTTCTTT. This translates into CASTGTWMATEAFF. Supplemented by reference TRBV2 and TRBJ1-1, the full variable domain reads EPEVTQTPSHQVTQMGQEVILRCVPISNHLYFYWYRQILGQKVEFLVSFYNNEISEKSEIFDDQFSVERPDGSNFTLKIRSTKLEDSAMYFCASTGTWMATEAFFGQGTRLTVV.

This clone was detected once. The chain carries TRBV28 and TRBJ2-1; 8 nucleotides align to TRBD2. The V segment lost 8 bases and the J segment 8 bases; nucleotides outside the gene matches: 8. This CDR3 is 13 amino acids long. CDR1 and CDR2 from the germline V gene are MDHEN and SYDVKM. The CDR3 loop reads CASSQRETDEQFF. CDR3 nucleotides: TGTGCCAGCTCCCAGCGGGAGACGGATGAGCAGTTCTTC.

V usage is TRBV7-3 and J usage is TRBJ2-2; unclear D gene. The CDR3 is made up of 16 amino acids. Between the trimmed V and J ends, which lost 0 bases and 1 base, there was a span of 9 bases. The V gene's germline CDR1 is SGHTA and CDR2 FQGTGA. The DNA for the CDR3 is TGTGCCAGCAGCTTAACGGACGCCCAGAACACCGGGGAGCTGTTTTTT. It translates to CASSLTDAQNTGELFF. Complete variable domain (other parts from reference TRBV7-3 and TRBJ2-2): GAGVSQTPSNKVTEKGKYVELRCDPISGHTALYWYRQSLGQGPEFLIYFQGTGAADDSGLPNDRFFAVRPEGSVSTLKIQRTERGDSAVYLCASSLTDAQNTGELFFGEGSRLTVL.

The chain is built from TRBV28 and TRBJ2-7; no clear D gene. The V end was cut by 7 bases, the J end by 3 bases, with 7 bases between. The CDR3 runs to 11 residues. The germline gives CDR1 MDHEN, CDR2 SYDVKM. The CDR3, as DNA: TGTGCCAGCATTCGGTACTACGAGCAGTACTTC. Translating it yields CASIRYYEQYF.

The V call is TRBV28, the J call TRBJ1-4; 7 nucleotides agree with TRBD1. The ends lost 4 bases at V and 8 bases at J; junction bases unmatched: 1. CDR1 and CDR2 from the germline V gene are MDHEN and SYDVKM. The CDR3 contains 12 residues. The CDR3 nucleotides are TGTGCCAGCAGTTGGACAGGCGAAAAACTGTTTTTT. It codes for CASSWTGEKLFF.

This clone appeared a single time. This chain links TRBV11-2 with TRBJ1-2; D uncertain. Germline CDR1 reads SGHAT; CDR2 reads FQNNGV. This CDR3 is built from 16 residues. Trimming pared 4 bases from V and 2 bases from J, leaving 17 bases between. The CDR3 coding sequence is TGTGCCAGCAGCTCACACAACAGAGACCCCAACTATGGCTACACCTTC. Protein product: CASSSHNRDPNYGYTF.

In nucleotides, the CDR3 is TGTGCCAGCAGCACACAAAGCGGGACGGGCAGCTCCTACGAGCAGTACTTC. Translated: CASSTQSGTGSSYEQYF. The chain has TRBV7-8 and TRBJ2-5, with TRBD2 matching 7 bases. The assigned J gene may be wrong: the sequence end matches TRBJ2-7 better. This CDR3 contains 17 residues. Germline values: CDR1 SGHVS, CDR2 FQNEAQ.

V is TRBV28 and J is TRBJ2-4; 13 bases map to TRBD2. Per germline, CDR1 MDHEN and CDR2 SYDVKM. The CDR3 totals 17 residues. The V segment lost 6 bases and the J segment 9 bases; nucleotides outside the gene matches: 14. CDR3 sequence: CASSLILAGGPGGIQYF. The CDR3 DNA follows: TGTGCCAGCAGCCTGATACTAGCGGGAGGGCCGGGGGGCATTCAGTACTTC.

The chain uses TRBV7-8 and TRBJ2-2; 14 nucleotides line up with TRBD2. The CDR3 loop spans 19 amino acids. V gave up 6 bases and J gave up 3 bases; unmatched junction bases: 12. Per germline, CDR1 SGHVS and CDR2 FQNEAQ. The CDR3 DNA follows: TGTGCCAGCAGTACTCATCGGACTAGCGGGAGGAAGGACACCGGGGAGCTGTTTTTT. Its protein is CASSTHRTSGRKDTGELFF.

The rearrangement uses TRBV19 and TRBJ2-7; D is ambiguous. Germline CDR1 LNHDA, CDR2 SQIVND (reference sequence). The CDR3 loop spans 15 amino acids. Trimming shortened V by 3 bases and J by 3 bases, and 15 bases separated the two germline ends. For the CDR3, the DNA is TGTGCCAGTAGTATTCTAGGCACCACTAACTACGAGCAGTACTTC. Protein: CASSILGTTNYEQYF.

The genes are TRBV2 and TRBJ2-7; no reliable D call. CDR1 is SNHLY and CDR2 is FYNNEI in the germline V gene. The CDR3 spans 14 residues. The V end was cut by 3 bases, the J end by 7 bases, with 16 bases between. The CDR3 DNA is TGTGCCAGCAGTGACGGTCGGCCCCCCCCAGAGCAGTACTTC. Translated, it gives CASSDGRPPPEQYF.

The chain employs TRBV4-1 and TRBJ1-2, with 8 bases matching TRBD1. The J segment lost 0 bases and the V segment lost 1 base, leaving 7 bases of the junction unmatched. The germline gives CDR1 MGHRA, CDR2 YSYEKL. This CDR3 is 17 amino acids long. CDR3: CASSQAGGAPSNYGYTF. CDR3 bases: TGCGCCAGCAGCCAAGCAGGGGGCGCACCTTCTAACTATGGCTACACCTTC.

This clone was counted a few times. The J gene is TRBJ2-5, the V gene TRBV29-1; tentative D call: TRBD2 (6 bases). Germline assignment: CDR1 SQVTM and CDR2 ANQGSEA. The CDR3 totals 13 residues. The ends were cut back, 4 bases at V and 5 bases at J, with 14 bases in the middle. The CDR3 DNA reads as TGCAGCGTTGTGCGCGGGGTTGGCGAGACCCAGTACTTC. Translation: CSVVRGVGETQYF.

The chain links TRBV4-2 to TRBJ2-3; the D is unclear. Trimming removed 0 bases at V and 6 bases at J, with 7 bases between. The V gene's germline CDR1 is LGHNA and CDR2 YNFKEQ. The CDR3 runs 13 residues. The CDR3 DNA reads TGTGCCAGCAGCCAAGACCGTGTGGATACGCAGTATTTT. It translates to CASSQDRVDTQYF.

The genes are TRBV28 and TRBJ2-1; D remains unclear. V was shortened by 6 bases and J by 7 bases, with 19 bases between the two germline ends. The CDR3 sequence is 15 residues long. Looked up from germline, CDR1 is MDHEN and CDR2 is SYDVKM. The CDR3 here is CASSGNSVHWNEQFF. CDR3 in DNA: TGTGCCAGCAGCGGAAACAGCGTCCATTGGAATGAGCAGTTCTTC. Full variable domain (missing parts from reference TRBV28 and TRBJ2-1): DVKVTQSSRYLVKRTGEKVFLECVQDMDHENMFWYRQDPGLGLRLIYFSYDVKMKEKGDIPEGYSVSREKKERFSLILESASTNQTSMYLCASSGNSVHWNEQFFGPGTRLTVL.

V gene TRBV9 combines with J gene TRBJ2-1; D gene ambiguous. The ends were cut back, 4 bases at V and 0 bases at J, with 14 bases in the middle. The germline V gene encodes CDR1 SGDLS and CDR2 YYNGEE. The CDR3 has 16 amino acids. The CDR3 loop reads CASSPSRIDSYNEQFF. The CDR3 DNA reads TGTGCCAGCAGCCCCTCCCGGATAGACTCCTACAATGAGCAGTTCTTC.